The 6 T cell receptor beta chains listed next were all sequenced from one sample in a study of T cell repertoires in cytomegalovirus infection. TCRdb independently ran MiXCR on the reads; one entry per CDR3 protein. The table lists some 920,000 distinct CDR3 sequences, roughly 31% of them singletons, with over 10% in the top ten. The antigens these receptors bind are not known. The material was cultured CD8+ T cells from PBMCs, obtained from culture after CMV antigen stimulation. The receptor source for this set is a human donor in good health (CMV status not recorded). Some clones in this sample may be carry-over from other donors' samples.

The chain has TRBV7-2 and TRBJ2-3; tentatively, D is TRBD2 (6 bases). V gave up 2 bases and J gave up 2 bases, with 23 bases separating them. Germline values: CDR1 SGHTA, CDR2 FQGNSA. This CDR3 has 19 residues. In nucleotides, the CDR3 is TGTGCCAGCAGCTTACAGGGATCCGAGGCGGGGTGGTACACAGATACGCAGTATTTT. This codes for CASSLQGSEAGWYTDTQYF.

This clonotype was seen only a few times. The chain couples TRBV20-1 to TRBJ2-5, with D tentatively TRBD2 (5 bases). With 2 bases removed from V and 10 bases from J, the gap between germline ends came to 20 bases. This CDR3 contains 14 residues. The V gene's germline CDR1 is DFQATT and CDR2 SNEGSKA (reference sequence). The CDR3 DNA sequence: TGCAGTGCTAGATCTGCTGACGAGGGAATCAACCAGTACTTC. This encodes CSARSADEGINQYF.

The J gene is TRBJ2-1, the V gene TRBV4-3, with TRBD2 identical over 7 bases. The CDR3 has 15 residues. J lost 3 bases, V lost 4 bases, and 6 bases had no gene match. Per germline, CDR1 LGHNA and CDR2 YSLEER. CDR3 bases: TGCGCCAGCAGCCCCGGGACTACAGGCTACAATGAGCAGTTCTTC. Amino acid sequence: CASSPGTTGYNEQFF.

This clonotype showed up just a few times. The chain carries TRBV7-9 and TRBJ1-2; D is unresolved. Germline lookup yields CDR1 SEHNR and CDR2 FQNEAQ (reference sequence). This CDR3 has 18 residues. With 5 bases removed from V and 4 bases from J, the gap between germline ends came to 26 bases. CDR3 nucleotide sequence: TGTGCCAGCAGCATACGTACATCACATGGTATAAACTTCTATGGCTACACCTTC. Amino acids: CASSIRTSHGINFYGYTF.

The rearrangement uses TRBV5-1 and TRBJ2-1; D possibly corresponds to TRBD2 (6 bases). The CDR3 consists of 16 residues. Germline-derived CDR1 and CDR2 are SGHRS and YFSETQ. Trimming left V 4 bases short and J 0 bases short, with 14 bases between. CDR3 DNA: TGCGCCAGCAGCCCGGGGGTAGCCGACTCCTACAATGAGCAGTTCTTC. Translated, it gives CASSPGVADSYNEQFF.

This chain uses TRBV6-1 with TRBJ1-1; D unresolved. This CDR3 contains 13 residues. Trimming cost V 0 bases and J 5 bases, with 7 bases left between them. CDR1 MNHNS and CDR2 SASEGT come from the germline V gene. The CDR3 sequence is CASSEASGTEAFF. In DNA, the CDR3 is TGTGCCAGCAGTGAAGCCTCAGGAACTGAAGCTTTCTTT.